This T cell receptor beta chain comes out of a study of T cells in Graves' hyperthyroidism and ophthalmopathy. Across the whole study: Peripheral blood was collected at initial diagnosis, before any treatment. Whole-study results and caveats: Also found in blood were most expanded thyroid clonotypes above 0.001.

The CDR3 spans 14 residues. Germline lookup yields CDR1 SGHDN and CDR2 FVKESK. V gave up 0 bases and J gave up 3 bases, with 7 bases separating them. The CDR3 regions of TCR beta were amplified from RNA transcripts. Carried out on the TCR CDR3, a first-round RT-PCR used the HTBI primer set. MiXCR, applied by TCRdb to the multiplex PCR reads, yields one record per CDR3 protein. The repertoire holds some 700,000 distinct CDR3 sequences, with approximately 15% as singletons. This clonotype occurred a few times. Its antigen is not known. The specimen was blood. The chain joins TRBV14 to TRBJ2-3, with D unclear. This sequence was found in a man aged 45 to 65 with Graves' hyperthyroidism. The CDR3 coding sequence is TGTGCCAGCAGCCAAGATCCACTTACAGATACGCAGTATTTT. Translated: CASSQDPLTDTQYF.